This TCR beta chain was identified in a study of cytomegalovirus exposure and HLA in healthy donors. Study-wide context: Of the donors genotyped, about 410 in all, around 76% fell in the Caucasian-associated ancestry cluster. General study results and limits: Researchers reported in a later analysis that a missense DCLRE1C variant was tied to TCR beta V- and J-gene trimming. Immune exposure information comprised only CMV serostatus.

This clone showed up just a few times. The antigen is undetermined. 13 Jbeta primers and 60 Vbeta primers were used for the PCR. Here immunoSEQ multiplex PCR was the method, and the copy in TCRdb shows in-frame clones only, minus some. The table includes about 130,000 clones, 8.9% detected once. Germline V gene sequence: CDR1 LNHDA, CDR2 SQIVND (reference sequence). V dropped 8 bases and J dropped 0; count of bases not matched to a gene: 9. The CDR3 totals 16 residues. The sequenced sample was PBMCs. The rearrangement links TRBV19 to TRBJ1-1; 10 positions match TRBD1. The source of this sequence is a woman aged 40 to 50 in good health and CMV-seropositive. CDR3 in amino acids: CASRPWDRGMNTEAFF. For the CDR3, the DNA is TGTGCCAGTCGCCCCTGGGACAGGGGTATGAACACTGAAGCTTTCTTT.